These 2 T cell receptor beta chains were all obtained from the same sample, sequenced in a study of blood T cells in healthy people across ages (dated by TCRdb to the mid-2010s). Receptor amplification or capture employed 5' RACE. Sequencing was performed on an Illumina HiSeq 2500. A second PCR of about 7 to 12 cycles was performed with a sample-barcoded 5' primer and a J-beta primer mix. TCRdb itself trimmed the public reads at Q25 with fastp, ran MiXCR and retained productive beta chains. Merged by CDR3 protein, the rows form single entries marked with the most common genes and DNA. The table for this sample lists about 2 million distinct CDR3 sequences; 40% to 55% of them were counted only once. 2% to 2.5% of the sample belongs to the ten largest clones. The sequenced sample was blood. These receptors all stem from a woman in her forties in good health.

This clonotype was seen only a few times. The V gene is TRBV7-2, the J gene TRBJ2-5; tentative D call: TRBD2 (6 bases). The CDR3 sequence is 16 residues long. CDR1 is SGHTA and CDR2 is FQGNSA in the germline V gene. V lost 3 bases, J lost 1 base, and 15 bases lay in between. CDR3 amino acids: CASSFGGDSPQETQYF. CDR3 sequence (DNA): TGTGCCAGCAGCTTCGGCGGGGATAGTCCCCAAGAGACCCAGTACTTC.

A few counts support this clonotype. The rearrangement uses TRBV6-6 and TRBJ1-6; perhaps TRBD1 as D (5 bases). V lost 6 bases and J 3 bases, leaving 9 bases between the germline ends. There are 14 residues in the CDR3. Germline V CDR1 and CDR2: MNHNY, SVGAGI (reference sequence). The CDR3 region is CASSYGHYNSPLHF. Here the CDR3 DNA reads TGTGCCAGCAGCTATGGACACTATAATTCACCCCTCCACTTT.